These 25 T cell receptor beta chains originate from one sample sequenced in a study of cytomegalovirus exposure and HLA in healthy donors. PCR involved 60 Vbeta and 13 Jbeta primers. The repertoire was sequenced with immunoSEQ multiplex PCR; TCRdb's copy has only in-frame clones and lacks some. Here the sample spans 150,000 to 200,000 clones, roughly 82% being singletons. Sequenced input: PBMCs. These receptors all come from a girl aged 5-17 years in good health and CMV-seropositive.

The rearrangement uses TRBV2 and TRBJ2-4; D may be TRBD1 (5 bases). CDR1 is SNHLY and CDR2 is FYNNEI in the germline V gene. Trimming cost V 3 bases and J 5 bases, with 11 bases left between them. This CDR3 region has 14 residues. The CDR3 reads CASSDSGLENIQYF. The DNA of the CDR3 is TGTGCCAGCAGTGACTCAGGGTTGGAAAACATTCAGTACTTC.

The V call is TRBV25-1, the J call TRBJ1-2; D remains unclear. The germline V and J ends were trimmed by 3 bases and 0 bases, with 14 bases remaining between them. In germline, CDR1 is MGHDK, CDR2 SYGVNS. This CDR3 comprises 16 residues. CDR3 loop: CASSDPFEATNYGYTF. The CDR3 nucleotides read TGTGCCAGCAGTGACCCCTTCGAGGCGACTAACTATGGCTACACCTTC.

The chain carries TRBV19 and TRBJ1-1; no reliable D call. Per germline, CDR1 LNHDA and CDR2 SQIVND (reference sequence). The CDR3 has 14 amino acids. V dropped 5 bases and J dropped 6 bases, with 16 bases sitting between them. The chain's CDR3 is CASSANGYVSEAFF. CDR3 nucleotide sequence: TGTGCCAGTAGTGCCAACGGGTACGTCTCTGAAGCTTTCTTT.

The rearrangement uses TRBV7-3 and TRBJ2-3, with a weak D call TRBD2 (6 bases). Trimming stripped 4 bases from V and 8 bases from J, with 10 bases between. This CDR3 comprises 12 residues. In germline, CDR1 is SGHTA, CDR2 FQGTGA. CDR3 residues: CASSSGLLTQYF. The CDR3 nucleotides are TGTGCCAGCAGCTCGGGACTTCTTACGCAGTATTTT.

The rearrangement links TRBV15 to TRBJ1-5; 10 positions agree with TRBD1. The germline CDR1 and CDR2 sequences are LNHNV and YYDKDF (reference sequence). The CDR3 sequence is 17 residues long. V was clipped by 4 bases and J by 1 base; unmatched bases: 7. The CDR3 is CATSTYVDRGSNQPQHF. The CDR3 bases are TGTGCCACCAGCACCTACGTGGACAGGGGGAGCAATCAGCCCCAGCATTTT. The variable domain in full, completed from reference TRBV15 and TRBJ1-5, reads DAMVIQNPRYQVTQFGKPVTLSCSQTLNHNVMYWYQQKSSQAPKLLFHYYDKDFNNEADTPDNFQSRRPNTSFCFLDIRSPGLGDTAMYLCATSTYVDRGSNQPQHFGDGTRLSIL.

The chain joins TRBV27 to TRBJ2-3, with D uncertain. The CDR3 length is 12 residues. Per the germline V gene, CDR1 is MNHEY and CDR2 is SMNVEV (reference sequence). Trimming removed 4 bases at V and 8 bases at J, with 10 bases between. CDR3 nucleotide sequence: TGTGCCAGCAGTTCCGCGCGAGGTACGCAGTATTTT. Translating gives CASSSARGTQYF.

CDR3 region: CASSLDRGGETQYF. The CDR3 nucleotides read TGTGCCAGCAGCCTAGACAGGGGCGGGGAGACCCAGTACTTC. The V call is TRBV9, the J call TRBJ2-5; 8 bases agree with TRBD1. The germline V gene has CDR1 SGDLS and CDR2 YYNGEE. V dropped 4 bases and J dropped 5; count of bases not matched to a gene: 7. CDR3 length: 14 residues.

The chain carries TRBV28 and TRBJ2-3, with 9 bases that match TRBD1. Germline V gene sequence: CDR1 MDHEN, CDR2 SYDVKM. This CDR3 contains 15 residues. V dropped 5 bases and J dropped 7; count of bases not matched to a gene: 10. The CDR3 loop reads CASSRTGTGRHTQYF. CDR3 sequence (DNA): TGTGCCAGCAGTCGAACCGGGACAGGGAGGCATACGCAGTATTTT.

This clone was observed a few times. The chain is built from TRBV15 and TRBJ2-1; 7 nucleotides agree with TRBD2. The V gene's germline CDR1 is LNHNV and CDR2 YYDKDF (reference sequence). J was trimmed by 0 bases and V by 3 bases; bases with no gene match: 5. The CDR3 consists of 16 residues. CDR3 in amino acids: CATSSQRTSSYNEQFF. CDR3 in DNA: TGTGCCACCAGCAGTCAGAGGACTAGCTCCTACAATGAGCAGTTCTTC. Full variable domain (rest looked up from reference TRBV15 and TRBJ2-1): DAMVIQNPRYQVTQFGKPVTLSCSQTLNHNVMYWYQQKSSQAPKLLFHYYDKDFNNEADTPDNFQSRRPNTSFCFLDIRSPGLGDTAMYLCATSSQRTSSYNEQFFGPGTRLTVL.

This clone was counted between two and nine times. V is TRBV5-4 and J is TRBJ1-1, with TRBD1 identical over 7 bases. V lost 1 base, J lost 1 base, and 4 bases stayed unmatched. The CDR3 consists of 15 residues. From germline, CDR1 is SGHNT and CDR2 YYREEE (reference sequence). CDR3 loop: CASSLPGTENTEAFF. In DNA, the CDR3 is TGTGCCAGCAGCTTGCCCGGGACAGAGAACACTGAAGCTTTCTTT.

The chain is built from TRBV6-5 and TRBJ2-4; D is unresolved. V shed 4 bases and J shed 0 bases, with 13 bases lying between them. The CDR3 length is 16 residues. Germline V gene lookup returns CDR1 MNHEY and CDR2 SVGAGI. The CDR3 region is CASSSSLALAKNIQYF. The CDR3 nucleotides read TGTGCCAGCAGTTCCTCTTTAGCACTAGCCAAAAACATTCAGTACTTC.

J is TRBJ2-5 and V is TRBV6-6, with 8 bases matching TRBD1. The V gene end was trimmed by 5 bases and the J gene end by 4 bases; junction bases not matched to a gene: 9. Germline assignment: CDR1 MNHNY and CDR2 SVGAGI (reference sequence). CDR3 length equals 15 residues. In DNA form, the CDR3 reads TGTGCCAGCAGTGACAGGACAGGGAAGGGAGAGACCCAGTACTTC. Encoded protein: CASSDRTGKGETQYF.

The chain recombines TRBV5-4 with TRBJ2-5, with a weak D call TRBD1 (8 bases). This CDR3 has 16 amino acids. The germline gives CDR1 SGHNT, CDR2 YYREEE (reference sequence). V dropped 2 bases and J dropped 4 bases, with 18 bases sitting between them. The CDR3 protein is CASSLPDRGGAETQYF. CDR3 sequence (DNA): TGTGCCAGCAGCTTACCCGACAGGGGAGGGGCAGAGACCCAGTACTTC.

The V and J genes are TRBV9 and TRBJ2-3, with 10 positions matching TRBD1. The CDR3 covers 17 residues. V dropped 2 bases and J dropped 1; count of bases not matched to a gene: 7. Looked up from germline, CDR1 is SGDLS and CDR2 is YYNGEE. The CDR3 spells CASSVSGGTGGTDTQYF. The CDR3, as DNA: TGTGCCAGCAGCGTTTCGGGGGGGACAGGGGGCACAGATACGCAGTATTTT.

This clone has a handful of counts. The gene calls are TRBV5-4 and TRBJ2-3, with D unclear. The CDR3 has 15 amino acids. Germline CDR1 and CDR2: SGHNT and YYREEE (reference sequence). V lost 4 bases, J lost 3 bases, and 15 bases lay in between. CDR3 bases: TGTGCCAGCAGCCCCGACTCAACCTGGACAGATACGCAGTATTTT. This sequence encodes CASSPDSTWTDTQYF.

The chain is built from TRBV4-2 and TRBJ2-1; 13 nucleotides match TRBD2. CDR1 and CDR2 from the germline V gene are LGHNA and YNFKEQ. The CDR3 sequence is 15 residues long. Germline trimming cut 1 base from V and 10 bases from J; bases unmatched to any gene: 4. CDR3 bases: TGTGCCAGCAGCCAAGGGACTAGCGGGAGAAGCGAGCAGTTCTTC. It codes for CASSQGTSGRSEQFF.

The V and J genes are TRBV7-8 and TRBJ1-2, with D perhaps TRBD1 (5 bases). Trimming took 1 base from V and 7 from J, leaving 19 bases between them. This CDR3 has 16 amino acids. CDR1 SGHVS and CDR2 FQNEAQ come from the germline V gene. CDR3 protein: CASSLEGGGQGFGYTF. CDR3 DNA: TGTGCCAGCAGCTTAGAGGGCGGGGGTCAGGGTTTTGGCTACACCTTC.

The chain has TRBV7-9 and TRBJ1-2; tentatively, D is TRBD1 (5 bases). The germline V gene has CDR1 SEHNR and CDR2 FQNEAQ (reference sequence). The CDR3 extends over 13 amino acids. V gave up 5 bases and J gave up 6 bases, with 13 bases separating them. The CDR3 sequence is CASSPRWGDGYTF. For the CDR3, the DNA is TGTGCCAGCAGCCCCCGGTGGGGGGATGGCTACACCTTC. The variable domain in full, with the rest retrieved from reference TRBV7-9 and TRBJ1-2, is DTGVSQNPRHKITKRGQNVTFRCDPISEHNRLYWYRQTLGQGPEFLTYFQNEAQLEKSRLLSDRFSAERPKGSFSTLEIQRTEQGDSAMYLCASSPRWGDGYTFGSGTRLTVV.

The chain couples TRBV2 to TRBJ2-3; 11 bases agree with TRBD2. This CDR3 has 15 amino acids. Trimming removed 6 bases from V and 5 bases from J; junction bases left unmatched: 7. CDR1 SNHLY and CDR2 FYNNEI come from the germline V gene. CDR3 loop: CASRLIAGGIDTQYF. In DNA, the CDR3 is TGTGCCAGCAGGCTAATAGCGGGGGGGATAGATACGCAGTATTTT.

This clone showed up just once. V usage is TRBV7-3 and J usage is TRBJ2-1; TRBD2 is a possible D gene (5 bases). V lost 2 bases to trimming and J lost 2 bases, with 7 bases between them. The CDR3 contains 14 residues. Germline CDR1 is SGHTA and CDR2 is FQGTGA. The CDR3 here is CASSLGGTYNEQFF. CDR3 DNA: TGTGCCAGCAGCTTAGGAGGAACCTACAATGAGCAGTTCTTC. The whole variable domain, filled in from reference TRBV7-3 and TRBJ2-1, reads GAGVSQTPSNKVTEKGKYVELRCDPISGHTALYWYRQSLGQGPEFLIYFQGTGAADDSGLPNDRFFAVRPEGSVSTLKIQRTERGDSAVYLCASSLGGTYNEQFFGPGTRLTVL.

V is TRBV5-1 and J is TRBJ1-1; D possibly corresponds to TRBD1 (6 bases). CDR3 length: 15 amino acids. Trimming stripped 4 bases from V and 1 base from J, with 14 bases between. The germline CDR1 and CDR2 sequences are SGHRS and YFSETQ. This chain's CDR3 is CASSEGGAGNTEAFF. CDR3 DNA sequence: TGCGCCAGCAGCGAGGGGGGGGCCGGGAACACTGAAGCTTTCTTT.

The CDR3 region is CAWSGTGTLDPSTDTQYF. CDR3 coding DNA: TGTGCCTGGAGTGGGACAGGGACCTTAGACCCCAGCACAGATACGCAGTATTTT. This rearrangement joins TRBV30 to TRBJ2-3, with 8 bases that match TRBD1. CDR3 length: 18 amino acids. Germline V lookup: CDR1 GTSNPN, CDR2 SVGIG (reference sequence). V dropped 1 base and J dropped 0; count of bases not matched to a gene: 12.

This CDR3 is CASSDSSYNEQFF. The CDR3 DNA follows: TGTGCCAGCAGTGACAGCTCCTACAATGAGCAGTTCTTC. The genes are TRBV2 and TRBJ2-1; D gene ambiguous. Trimming removed 3 bases from V and 0 bases from J, with 3 bases in between. CDR3 length: 13 residues. Germline CDR1 and CDR2: SNHLY and FYNNEI. Based on the CDR3 plus reference TRBV2 and TRBJ2-1, the full variable domain is EPEVTQTPSHQVTQMGQEVILRCVPISNHLYFYWYRQILGQKVEFLVSFYNNEISEKSEIFDDQFSVERPDGSNFTLKIRSTKLEDSAMYFCASSDSSYNEQFFGPGTRLTVL.

The chain recombines TRBV2 with TRBJ1-5; TRBD1 matches 9 bases. J was trimmed by 5 bases and V by 5 bases; bases with no gene match: 4. Germline assignment: CDR1 SNHLY and CDR2 FYNNEI. This CDR3 region has 14 residues. CDR3 DNA sequence: TGTGCCAGCAGTTGGACAGGGGAAGATCAGCCCCAGCATTTT. This sequence encodes CASSWTGEDQPQHF.

The chain recombines TRBV4-1 with TRBJ2-7; TRBD2 aligns across 8 bases. Looked up from germline, CDR1 is MGHRA and CDR2 is YSYEKL. Trimming cost V 1 base and J 2 bases; bases outside gene matches: 10. The CDR3 consists of 17 residues. This chain's CDR3 is CASSQGRISGEAYEQYF. CDR3 DNA: TGCGCCAGCAGCCAAGGTCGAATTAGCGGGGAAGCCTACGAGCAGTACTTC.